A single sample is the source of the 19 T cell receptor beta chains below, sequenced in a study of CD8 T cells in ankylosing spondylitis. One entry per CDR3 protein results from TCRdb running MiXCR on the 5' RACE reads. This table holds roughly 230,000 distinct CDR3 sequences, 18% found once. The material sequenced was blood, either unsorted or a sorted T cell fraction (not recorded which). The receptors come from a male donor with ankylosing spondylitis or in good health (not recorded which).

This clonotype was recorded at least ten times. The chain has TRBV6-4 and TRBJ1-5; D unresolved. V was clipped by 5 bases and J by 5 bases, with 4 bases between them. This CDR3 spans 11 amino acids. Germline V gives CDR1 MRHNA, CDR2 SNTAGT. CDR3 in DNA: TGTGCCAGCAGTCCTGATCAGCCCCAGCATTTT. This encodes CASSPDQPQHF.

This clonotype was counted between two and nine times. V usage is TRBV12-3 or TRBV12-4 and J usage is TRBJ1-4; D unclear. The CDR3 runs 12 residues. V gave up 5 bases and J gave up 16 bases, with 17 bases separating them. CDR3 in amino acids: CASSPTAEIKFF. The DNA for the CDR3 is TGTGCCAGCAGTCCGACGGCCGAAATAAAGTTTTTT.

This clonotype was seen more than once but under ten times. This rearrangement joins TRBV11-2 to TRBJ2-5; no clear D gene. Germline CDR1 SGHAT, CDR2 FQNNGV. CDR3 length: 14 amino acids. Trimming took 5 bases from V and 2 from J, leaving 12 bases between them. CDR3 coding DNA: TGTGCCAGCAGCCTCTTCTTGGTACAAGAGACCCAGTACTTC. Translated: CASSLFLVQETQYF.

The rearrangement joins TRBV6-5 to TRBJ2-7, with TRBD2 matching over 7 bases. CDR3 size: 14 residues. Trimming cost V 7 bases and J 4 bases; bases outside gene matches: 10. In germline, CDR1 is MNHEY, CDR2 SVGAGI. This chain's CDR3 is CASISSGPSYEQYF. The CDR3 region has the DNA TGTGCCAGCATTTCTAGCGGACCTTCGTACGAGCAGTACTTC.

V usage is TRBV29-1 and J usage is TRBJ2-1; TRBD1 agrees at 8 bases. Trimming removed 8 bases from V and 7 bases from J; junction bases left unmatched: 13. From germline, CDR1 is SQVTM and CDR2 ANQGSEA. The CDR3 is 14 residues long. CDR3 residues: CSIPGQGAINEQFF. Here the CDR3 DNA reads TGCAGCATTCCCGGGCAGGGGGCTATAAATGAGCAGTTCTTC.

This clonotype was found a few times. The chain recombines TRBV20-1 with TRBJ2-1; D possibly corresponds to TRBD2 (6 bases). Germline CDR1 DFQATT, CDR2 SNEGSKA (reference sequence). V dropped 3 bases and J dropped 10 bases, with 16 bases sitting between them. The CDR3 has 13 residues. Here the CDR3 DNA reads TGCAGTGCTAGGCCGACTAGTTTCCTAGAGCAGTTCTTC. This encodes CSARPTSFLEQFF.

The genes are TRBV20-1 and TRBJ2-7; 11 bases match TRBD1. The CDR3 sequence is 14 residues long. Germline V CDR1 and CDR2: DFQATT, SNEGSKA (reference sequence). The V gene end was trimmed by 6 bases and the J gene end by 2 bases; junction bases not matched to a gene: 6. DNA of the CDR3: TGCAGTGCGGCCGGGACAGGGGGAGCCTACGAGCAGTACTTC. As protein: CSAAGTGGAYEQYF.

This clonotype was counted between two and nine times. In DNA form, the CDR3 reads TGTGCCAGCAGACCAAACGGGGGATCCTACGAGCAGTACTTC. Amino acids: CASRPNGGSYEQYF. The rearrangement joins TRBV6-2 or TRBV6-3 to TRBJ2-7, with a possible D match to TRBD2 (6 bases). Between the trimmed V and J ends, which lost 6 bases and 1 base, there was a span of 13 bases. The CDR3 has 14 residues. CDR1 and CDR2 from the germline V gene are MNHEY and SVGEGT.

This chain joins TRBV29-1 and TRBJ2-7; TRBD1 matches at 8 bases. The CDR3 runs 12 residues. The J segment lost 4 bases and the V segment lost 6 bases, leaving 5 bases of the junction unmatched. Germline CDR1 and CDR2: SQVTM and ANQGSEA. The CDR3 DNA is TGCAGCGTGGGACAGGTGGGGTACGAGCAGTACTTC. Residues: CSVGQVGYEQYF.

The chain employs TRBV7-2 and TRBJ1-1; tentatively, D is TRBD1 (5 bases). The V gene lost 5 bases and the J gene lost 4 bases, with 17 bases spanning the gap. The CDR3 length is 15 residues. Per the germline V gene, CDR1 is SGHTA and CDR2 is FQGNSA. Written as DNA, the CDR3 is TGTGCCAGCAGCAATCCGGGACGGCTGGTCACTGAAGCTTTCTTT. It translates to CASSNPGRLVTEAFF.

This chain joins TRBV14 and TRBJ2-3, with TRBD2 matching 7 bases. CDR1 SGHDN and CDR2 FVKESK come from the germline V gene. This CDR3 is 17 amino acids long. Germline trimming cut 5 bases from V and 7 bases from J; bases unmatched to any gene: 18. Here the CDR3 DNA reads TGTGCCAGCAGCGAAAGCATGGCGGGAGACGGTACATATACGCAGTATTTT. Its protein is CASSESMAGDGTYTQYF.

A few counts support this clonotype. The chain links TRBV9 to TRBJ2-3; 12 positions agree with TRBD2. With V trimmed by 0 bases and J by 5 bases, 10 bases remained unmatched. CDR1 SGDLS and CDR2 YYNGEE come from the germline V gene. This CDR3 is built from 18 residues. This chain's CDR3 is CASSVVSTSGSLGDTQYF. CDR3 coding DNA: TGTGCCAGCAGCGTAGTTTCGACTAGCGGGAGCCTCGGAGATACGCAGTATTTT.

Comment on this clonotype: A read error may produce the germline difference seen at one junction end. The chain is built from TRBV20-1 and TRBJ2-1; 11 nucleotides agree with TRBD2. The V gene's germline CDR1 is DFQATT and CDR2 SNEGSKA (reference sequence). The CDR3 contains 16 residues. The CDR3 DNA sequence: TGCTGTGCTAGAGATTACGATACGGGACTAGCGGATAAGCAGTTCTTC. Translated: CCARDYDTGLADKQFF.

This chain uses TRBV4-1 with TRBJ2-7; D possibly corresponds to TRBD2 (5 bases). The V and J ends lost 0 bases and 3 bases respectively, with 24 bases between them. Germline loops: CDR1 MGHRA, CDR2 YSYEKL. The length of the CDR3 is 19 residues. In DNA, the CDR3 is TGCGCCAGCAGCCAAGATGCCCCGAGGGTGGCGTATACCTACTACGAGCAGTACTTC. This codes for CASSQDAPRVAYTYYEQYF.

The chain has TRBV29-1 and TRBJ2-7; weak D call: TRBD2 (6 bases). CDR3 length: 12 residues. V was clipped by 7 bases and J by 2 bases, with 12 bases between them. CDR1 is SQVTM, CDR2 ANQGSEA, per germline. CDR3 in DNA: TGCAGCGCACGGGAGCGACCCTACGAGCAGTACTTC. Its translation is CSARERPYEQYF.

The chain employs TRBV12-3 or TRBV12-4 and TRBJ2-2, with D perhaps matching TRBD2 (5 bases). The CDR3 consists of 12 residues. V lost 6 bases and J lost 7, with 9 bases in between. CDR3: CASSPTNGELFF. CDR3 nucleotide sequence: TGTGCCAGCAGCCCGACTAACGGGGAGCTGTTTTTT.

The chain recombines TRBV20-1 with TRBJ2-1; D may be TRBD1 (5 bases). The CDR3 contains 15 residues. Germline CDR1 and CDR2: DFQATT and SNEGSKA (reference sequence). V lost 2 bases to trimming and J lost 4 bases, with 15 bases between them. CDR3 loop: CSARPLYKGYNEQFF. The CDR3 DNA reads as TGCAGTGCTAGACCCCTTTACAAGGGGTACAATGAGCAGTTCTTC.

This chain uses TRBV13 with TRBJ2-3; TRBD2 agrees at 8 bases. The germline V gene has CDR1 PRHDT and CDR2 FYEKMQ (reference sequence). This CDR3 comprises 15 residues. With 0 bases clipped from V and 7 bases from J, the junction kept 6 bases outside the gene matches. DNA of the CDR3: TGTGCCAGCAGCTTAGGACTAGCGGCCGCCCATACGCAGTATTTT. It codes for CASSLGLAAAHTQYF.

This clonotype has more than one count but fewer than ten. This sequence joins TRBV28 and TRBJ2-7; D ambiguous. The V gene lost 3 bases and the J gene lost 2 bases, with 8 bases spanning the gap. Germline V CDR1 and CDR2: MDHEN, SYDVKM. The CDR3 contains 13 residues. CDR3 in DNA: TGTGCCAGCAGTTTTCTCGTGGCCTACGAGCAGTACTTC. It codes for CASSFLVAYEQYF.